Below, 9 T cell receptor beta chains from the same sample are listed, as sequenced in a study of blood T cell repertoires in COVID-19. Clones were sequenced by immunoSEQ multiplex PCR, and TCRdb holds only the in-frame ones, with some missing. The sample yields about 140,000 clones, 84% seen once. Sequenced sample: PBMCs or T cells enriched from blood (not recorded which). The receptors stem from a man aged 45-60 years in a cohort exposed to, infected with or recovered from COVID-19 (not recorded which).

This rearrangement joins TRBV24-1 to TRBJ1-1; D gene uncertain. This CDR3 contains 13 residues. Germline CDR1 reads KGHDR; CDR2 reads SFDVKD. V shed 3 bases and J shed 6 bases, with 10 bases lying between them. In DNA, the CDR3 is TGTGCCACCAGTGATACTTCTAGAGCTGAAGCTTTCTTT. The encoded protein is CATSDTSRAEAFF.

The chain employs TRBV4-1 and TRBJ2-2; 9 bases match TRBD1. The CDR3 totals 17 residues. Trimming at V came to 2 bases and at J to 1 base, leaving 5 bases not matched to a gene. Per the germline V gene, CDR1 is MGHRA and CDR2 is YSYEKL. CDR3 region: CASSQRGQGRNTGELFF. CDR3 nucleotide sequence: TGCGCCAGCAGCCAACGGGGACAGGGAAGGAACACCGGGGAGCTGTTTTTT.

J is TRBJ1-1 and V is TRBV5-1; maybe TRBD1 (6 bases). Trimming took off 0 bases at V and 1 base at J, with 10 bases between the two ends. The CDR3 is made up of 15 amino acids. Germline lookup yields CDR1 SGHRS and CDR2 YFSETQ. The DNA of the CDR3 is TGCGCCAGCAGCTTGGCAGGGGCACAGAACACTGAAGCTTTCTTT. Its protein product is CASSLAGAQNTEAFF.

The chain employs TRBV6-1 and TRBJ1-2; D may be TRBD1 (5 bases). The germline V gene has CDR1 MNHNS and CDR2 SASEGT. V shed 1 base and J shed 7 bases, with 10 bases lying between them. The CDR3 spans 13 residues. CDR3 coding DNA: TGTGCCAGCAGTGAAGGACAGTTTAGTGGCTACACCTTC. Translating it yields CASSEGQFSGYTF.

The chain combines TRBV2 with TRBJ1-2; 7 nucleotides line up with TRBD1. Germline CDR1 SNHLY, CDR2 FYNNEI. V lost 4 bases, J lost 1 base, and 6 bases stayed unmatched. The CDR3 has 15 amino acids. The CDR3 sequence: CASSGRQGDNYGYTF. CDR3 nucleotides: TGTGCCAGCAGTGGACGACAGGGCGATAACTATGGCTACACCTTC.

The chain is built from TRBV30 and TRBJ1-1, with D perhaps matching TRBD1 (5 bases). Germline assignment: CDR1 GTSNPN and CDR2 SVGIG (reference sequence). Trimming cost V 8 bases and J 3 bases, with 10 bases left between them. This CDR3 has 11 residues. The CDR3 nucleotides read TGTGCCGGGGCCCCGGACACTGAAGCTTTCTTT. This encodes CAGAPDTEAFF.

The V gene is TRBV7-9, the J gene TRBJ1-5; D gene unclear. The germline V gene encodes CDR1 SEHNR and CDR2 FQNEAQ (reference sequence). This CDR3 has 14 residues. V was cut by 1 base and J by 4 bases, with 8 bases left in between. This CDR3 is CASSLVGENQPQHF. DNA of the CDR3: TGTGCCAGCAGCTTAGTCGGGGAGAATCAGCCCCAGCATTTT.

The genes are TRBV7-9 and TRBJ1-5; D possibly corresponds to TRBD1 (6 bases). CDR1 and CDR2 from the germline V gene are SEHNR and FQNEAQ (reference sequence). V lost 5 bases and J 5 bases, leaving 13 bases between the germline ends. The CDR3 is made up of 14 amino acids. CDR3 loop: CASSPRGGHQPQHF. CDR3 bases: TGTGCCAGCAGCCCTAGAGGGGGACATCAGCCCCAGCATTTT.

The chain joins TRBV5-1 to TRBJ2-2, with 7 bases identical to TRBD1. CDR1 SGHRS and CDR2 YFSETQ come from the germline V gene. CDR3 length: 13 amino acids. J gave up 5 bases and V 7 bases, and 5 bases lay outside the gene matches. The CDR3 protein is CASGTEITGELFF. The CDR3, as DNA: TGCGCCAGCGGGACAGAGATTACCGGGGAGCTGTTTTTT.